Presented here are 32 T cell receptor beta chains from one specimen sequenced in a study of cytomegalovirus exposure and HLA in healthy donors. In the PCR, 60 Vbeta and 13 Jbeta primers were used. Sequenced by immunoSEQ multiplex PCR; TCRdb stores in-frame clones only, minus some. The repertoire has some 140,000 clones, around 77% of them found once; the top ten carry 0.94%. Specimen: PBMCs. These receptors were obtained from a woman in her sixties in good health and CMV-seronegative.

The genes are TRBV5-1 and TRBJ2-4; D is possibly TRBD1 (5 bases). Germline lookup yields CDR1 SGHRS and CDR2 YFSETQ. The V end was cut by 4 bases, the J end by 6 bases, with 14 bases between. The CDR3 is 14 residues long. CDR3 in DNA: TGCGCCAGCAGCCCGGCCCTAGGGGCAAACATTCAGTACTTC. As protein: CASSPALGANIQYF.

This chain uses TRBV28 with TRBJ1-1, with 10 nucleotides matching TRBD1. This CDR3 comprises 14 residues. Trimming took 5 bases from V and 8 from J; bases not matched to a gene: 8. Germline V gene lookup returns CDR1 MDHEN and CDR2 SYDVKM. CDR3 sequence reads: CASSLPGTGEEAFF. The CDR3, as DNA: TGTGCCAGCAGTCTACCTGGGACAGGGGAGGAAGCTTTCTTT.

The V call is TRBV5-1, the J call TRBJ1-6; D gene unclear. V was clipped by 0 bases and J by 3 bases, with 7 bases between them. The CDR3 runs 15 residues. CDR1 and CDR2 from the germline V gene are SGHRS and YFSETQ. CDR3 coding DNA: TGCGCCAGCAGCTTGGTCTACAGCTATAATTCACCCCTCCACTTT. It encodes CASSLVYSYNSPLHF.

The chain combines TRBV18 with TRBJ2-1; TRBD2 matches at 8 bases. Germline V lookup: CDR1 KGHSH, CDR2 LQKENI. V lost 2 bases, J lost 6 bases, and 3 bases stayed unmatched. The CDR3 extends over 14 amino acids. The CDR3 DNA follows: TGTGCCAGCTCACCAAAGGGACTAGTCAATGAGCAGTTCTTC. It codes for CASSPKGLVNEQFF.

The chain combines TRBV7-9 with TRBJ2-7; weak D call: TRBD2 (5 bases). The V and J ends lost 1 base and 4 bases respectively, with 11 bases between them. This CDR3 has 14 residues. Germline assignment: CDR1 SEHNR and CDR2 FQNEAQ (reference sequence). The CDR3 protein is CASSLGGRSYEQYF. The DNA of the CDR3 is TGTGCCAGCAGCTTAGGTGGGAGATCTTACGAGCAGTACTTC.

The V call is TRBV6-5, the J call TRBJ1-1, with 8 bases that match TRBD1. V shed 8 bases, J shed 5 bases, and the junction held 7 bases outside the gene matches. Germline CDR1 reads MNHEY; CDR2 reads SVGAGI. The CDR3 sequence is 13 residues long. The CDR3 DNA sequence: TGTGCCAGCGTAGACAGGGGTGGAACTGAAGCTTTCTTT. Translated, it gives CASVDRGGTEAFF.

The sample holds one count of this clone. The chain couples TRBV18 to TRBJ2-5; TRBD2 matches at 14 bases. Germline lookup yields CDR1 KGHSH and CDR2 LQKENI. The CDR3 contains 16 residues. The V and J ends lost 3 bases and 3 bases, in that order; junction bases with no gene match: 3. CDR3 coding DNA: TGTGCCAGCTCACCGGAGGGACTAGCGGGGGAAGAGACCCAGTACTTC. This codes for CASSPEGLAGEETQYF.

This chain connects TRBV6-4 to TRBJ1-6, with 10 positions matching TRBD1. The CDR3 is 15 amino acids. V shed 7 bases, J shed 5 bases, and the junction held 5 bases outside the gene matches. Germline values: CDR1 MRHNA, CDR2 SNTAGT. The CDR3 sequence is CASKGDRGNNSPLHF. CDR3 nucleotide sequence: TGTGCCAGCAAGGGGGACAGGGGCAATAATTCACCCCTCCACTTT.

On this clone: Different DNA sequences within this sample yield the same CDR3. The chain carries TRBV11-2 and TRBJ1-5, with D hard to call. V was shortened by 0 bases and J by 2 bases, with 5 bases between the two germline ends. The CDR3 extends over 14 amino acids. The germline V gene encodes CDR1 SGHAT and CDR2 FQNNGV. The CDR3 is CASSLDGGNQPQHF. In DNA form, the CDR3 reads TGTGCCAGCAGCTTAGACGGTGGCAATCAGCCCCAGCATTTT.

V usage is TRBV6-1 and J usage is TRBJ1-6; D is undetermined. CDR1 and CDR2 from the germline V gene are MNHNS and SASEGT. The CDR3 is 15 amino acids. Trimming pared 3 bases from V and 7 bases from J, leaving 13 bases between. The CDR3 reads CASSENGRPNSPLHF. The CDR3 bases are TGTGCCAGCAGTGAGAACGGCAGGCCCAATTCACCCCTCCACTTT.

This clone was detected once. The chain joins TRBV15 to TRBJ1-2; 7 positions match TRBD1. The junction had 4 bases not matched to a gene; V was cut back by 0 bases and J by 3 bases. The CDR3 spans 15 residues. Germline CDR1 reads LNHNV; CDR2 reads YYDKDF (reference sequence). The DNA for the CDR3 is TGTGCCACCAGCAGAGAAGGGGGCAACGACTATGGCTACACCTTC. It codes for CATSREGGNDYGYTF.

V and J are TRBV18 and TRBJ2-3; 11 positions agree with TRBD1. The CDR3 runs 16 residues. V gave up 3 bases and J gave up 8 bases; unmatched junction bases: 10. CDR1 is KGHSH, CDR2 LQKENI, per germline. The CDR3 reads CASSPQRDRGRGTQYF. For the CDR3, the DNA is TGTGCCAGCTCACCTCAAAGGGACAGGGGGAGAGGTACGCAGTATTTT.

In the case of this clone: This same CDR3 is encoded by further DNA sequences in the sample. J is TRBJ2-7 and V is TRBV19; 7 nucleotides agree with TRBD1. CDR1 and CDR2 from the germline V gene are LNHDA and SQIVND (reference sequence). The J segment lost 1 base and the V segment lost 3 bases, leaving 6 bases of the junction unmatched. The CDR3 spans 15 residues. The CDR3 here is CASSIPGRGSYEQYF. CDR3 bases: TGTGCCAGTAGTATCCCGGGCAGGGGGTCCTACGAGCAGTACTTC.

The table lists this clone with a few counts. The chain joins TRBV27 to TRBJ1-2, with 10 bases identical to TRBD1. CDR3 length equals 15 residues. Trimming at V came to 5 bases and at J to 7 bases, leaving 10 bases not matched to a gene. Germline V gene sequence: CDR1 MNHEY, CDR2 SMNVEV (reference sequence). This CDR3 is CASSRAGTGALGYTF. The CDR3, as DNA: TGTGCCAGCAGTCGTGCCGGGACAGGGGCCCTTGGCTACACCTTC.

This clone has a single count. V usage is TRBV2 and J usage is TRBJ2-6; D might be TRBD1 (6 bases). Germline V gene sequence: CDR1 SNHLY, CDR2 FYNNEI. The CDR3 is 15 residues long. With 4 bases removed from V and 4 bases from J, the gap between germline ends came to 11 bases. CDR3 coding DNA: TGTGCCAGCAGTGTGCAGGGGACCGGGGCCAACGTCCTGACTTTC. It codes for CASSVQGTGANVLTF. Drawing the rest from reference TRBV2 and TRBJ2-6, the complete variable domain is EPEVTQTPSHQVTQMGQEVILRCVPISNHLYFYWYRQILGQKVEFLVSFYNNEISEKSEIFDDQFSVERPDGSNFTLKIRSTKLEDSAMYFCASSVQGTGANVLTFGAGSRLTVL.

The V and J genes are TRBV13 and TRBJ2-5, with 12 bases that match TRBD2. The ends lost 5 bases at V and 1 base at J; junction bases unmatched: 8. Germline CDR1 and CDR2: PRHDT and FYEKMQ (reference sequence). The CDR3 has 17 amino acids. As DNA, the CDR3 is TGTGCCAGCAGCCCCCGGGAACTAGCGGGAGGCCAAGAGACCCAGTACTTC. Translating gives CASSPRELAGGQETQYF.

CDR3: CASSTSSGQIIYGYTF. CDR3 sequence (DNA): TGTGCCAGTAGTACGAGTTCAGGACAGATAATCTATGGCTACACCTTC. V and J are TRBV19 and TRBJ1-2; weak D call: TRBD1 (6 bases). CDR1 LNHDA and CDR2 SQIVND come from the germline V gene (reference sequence). V was clipped by 4 bases and J by 4 bases, with 19 bases between them. The length of the CDR3 is 16 residues.

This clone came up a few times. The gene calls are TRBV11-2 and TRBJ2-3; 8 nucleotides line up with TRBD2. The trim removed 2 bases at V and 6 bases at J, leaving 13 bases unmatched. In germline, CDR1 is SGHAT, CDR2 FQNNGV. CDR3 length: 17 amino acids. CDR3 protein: CASSLISGRGAVDTQYF. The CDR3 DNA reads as TGTGCCAGCAGCTTAATATCCGGGCGGGGGGCGGTTGATACGCAGTATTTT.

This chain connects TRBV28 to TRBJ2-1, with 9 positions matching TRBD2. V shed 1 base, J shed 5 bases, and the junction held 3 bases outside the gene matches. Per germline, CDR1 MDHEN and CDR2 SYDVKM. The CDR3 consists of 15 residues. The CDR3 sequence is CASSLYLAGNNEQFF. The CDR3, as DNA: TGTGCCAGCAGTTTATATCTAGCGGGGAACAATGAGCAGTTCTTC.

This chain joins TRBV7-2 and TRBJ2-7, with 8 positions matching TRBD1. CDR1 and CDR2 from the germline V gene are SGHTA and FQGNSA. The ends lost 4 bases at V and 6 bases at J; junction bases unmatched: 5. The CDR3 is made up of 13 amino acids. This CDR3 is CASSWDRTGEQYF. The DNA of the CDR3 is TGTGCCAGCAGCTGGGACAGGACGGGCGAGCAGTACTTC.

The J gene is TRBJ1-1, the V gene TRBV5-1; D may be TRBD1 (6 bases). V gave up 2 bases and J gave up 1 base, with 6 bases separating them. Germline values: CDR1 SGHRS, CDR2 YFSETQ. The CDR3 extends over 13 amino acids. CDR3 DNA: TGCGCCAGCAGCTTCAGGGGGAACACTGAAGCTTTCTTT. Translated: CASSFRGNTEAFF.

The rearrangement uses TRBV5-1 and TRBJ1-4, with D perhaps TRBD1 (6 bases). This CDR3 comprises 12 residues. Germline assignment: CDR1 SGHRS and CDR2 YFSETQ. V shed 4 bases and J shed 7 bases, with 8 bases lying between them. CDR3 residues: CASSTTGEKLFF. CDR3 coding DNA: TGCGCCAGCAGCACGACAGGTGAAAAACTGTTTTTT.

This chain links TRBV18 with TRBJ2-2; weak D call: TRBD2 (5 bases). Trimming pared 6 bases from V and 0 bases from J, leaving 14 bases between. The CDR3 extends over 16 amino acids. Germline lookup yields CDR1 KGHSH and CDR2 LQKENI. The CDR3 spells CASSTTPGTNTGELFF. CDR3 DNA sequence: TGTGCCAGCTCGACTACTCCGGGGACGAACACCGGGGAGCTGTTTTTT.

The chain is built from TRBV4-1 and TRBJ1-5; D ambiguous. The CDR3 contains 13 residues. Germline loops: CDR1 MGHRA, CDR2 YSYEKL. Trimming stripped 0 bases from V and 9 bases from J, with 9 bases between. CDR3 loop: CASSQEPTGPQHF. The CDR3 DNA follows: TGCGCCAGCAGCCAAGAGCCCACCGGGCCCCAGCATTTT.

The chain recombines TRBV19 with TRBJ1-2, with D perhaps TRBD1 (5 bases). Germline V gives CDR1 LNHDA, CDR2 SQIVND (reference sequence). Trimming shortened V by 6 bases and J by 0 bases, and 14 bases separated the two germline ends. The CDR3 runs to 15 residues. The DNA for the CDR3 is TGTGCCAGTAGATCCATAGACAGAGCTAACTATGGCTACACCTTC. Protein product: CASRSIDRANYGYTF.

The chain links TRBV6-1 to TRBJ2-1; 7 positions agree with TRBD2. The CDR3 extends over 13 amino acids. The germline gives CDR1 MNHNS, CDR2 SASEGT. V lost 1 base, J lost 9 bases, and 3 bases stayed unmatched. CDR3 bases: TGTGCCAGCAGTGAAGTTGGCGGGGGTGAGCAGTTCTTC. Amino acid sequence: CASSEVGGGEQFF.

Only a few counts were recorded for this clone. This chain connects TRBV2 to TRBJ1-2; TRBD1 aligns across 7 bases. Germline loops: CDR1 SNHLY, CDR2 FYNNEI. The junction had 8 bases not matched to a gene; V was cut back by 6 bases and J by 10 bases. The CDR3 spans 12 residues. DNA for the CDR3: TGTGCCAGCAGGTCAGGGGGAAGTTCCTACACCTTC. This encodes CASRSGGSSYTF.

The CDR3: CASSEGLGDYEQYF. DNA for the CDR3: TGCGCCAGCAGTGAGGGACTAGGGGACTACGAGCAGTACTTC. This chain joins TRBV10-1 and TRBJ2-7; 7 nucleotides line up with TRBD2. The CDR3 covers 14 residues. CDR1 is WNHNN and CDR2 is SYGVQD in the germline V gene (reference sequence). V was pared by 2 bases and J by 3 bases, with 4 bases of the junction left unmatched.

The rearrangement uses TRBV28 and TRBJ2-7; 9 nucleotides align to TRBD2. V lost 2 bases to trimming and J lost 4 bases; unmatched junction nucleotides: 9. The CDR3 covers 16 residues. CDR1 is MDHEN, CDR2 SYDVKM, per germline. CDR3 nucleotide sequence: TGTGCCAGCAGTTTACAGACTAGCGGTTCGCGGTACGAGCAGTACTTC. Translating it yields CASSLQTSGSRYEQYF.

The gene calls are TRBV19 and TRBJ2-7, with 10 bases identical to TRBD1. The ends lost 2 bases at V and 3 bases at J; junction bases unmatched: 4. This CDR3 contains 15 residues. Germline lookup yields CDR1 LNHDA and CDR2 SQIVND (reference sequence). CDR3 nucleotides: TGTGCCAGTAGTATAACGACAGGGGGCATCTACGAGCAGTACTTC. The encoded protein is CASSITTGGIYEQYF.

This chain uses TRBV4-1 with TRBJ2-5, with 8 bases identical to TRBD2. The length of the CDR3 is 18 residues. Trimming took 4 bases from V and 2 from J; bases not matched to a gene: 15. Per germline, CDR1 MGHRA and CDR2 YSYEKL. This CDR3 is CASSRGPSAGGHQETQYF. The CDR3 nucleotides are TGCGCCAGCAGCCGGGGACCGTCCGCGGGGGGACATCAAGAGACCCAGTACTTC.

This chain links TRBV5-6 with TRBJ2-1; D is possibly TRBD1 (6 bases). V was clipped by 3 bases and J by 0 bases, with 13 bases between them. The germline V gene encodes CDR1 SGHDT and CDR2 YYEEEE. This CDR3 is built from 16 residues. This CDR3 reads CASSSGTGSSYNEQFF. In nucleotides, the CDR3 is TGTGCCAGCAGCTCGGGTACAGGGAGCTCCTACAATGAGCAGTTCTTC.